The clone carrying this TCR beta chain was seen only a few times. What it binds is unknown. This specimen comes from a study of T cells after yellow fever vaccination. The study, taken as a whole, reports: At around 96% for CD4 and around 91% for CD8, most primary-vaccination clones showed up again after the booster.

In TCRdb, the 5' RACE reads were re-called with MiXCR into one record per CDR3 protein. The repertoire holds 400,000 or so distinct CDR3 sequences, with around 20% as singletons. The CDR3 runs to 16 residues. In germline, CDR1 is KGHDR, CDR2 SFDVKD. V trimming: 4 bases; J trimming: 8 bases; junction bases outside the gene matches: 10. This TCR was recovered from a man younger than 35 who received the YFV17D yellow fever vaccine. The sequencing here drew on PBMCs, taken before the yellow fever booster vaccination. This chain uses TRBV24-1 with TRBJ2-1; 10 bases agree with TRBD2. This CDR3 is CATSDNERGGLDEQFF. The CDR3, as DNA: TGTGCCACCAGTGACAACGAGCGGGGGGGCCTGGATGAGCAGTTCTTC.